The next 2 T cell receptor beta chains were all read from a single sample in a study of read filtering for tumor transcriptome and immune sequencing. This library used approximately 390 ng RNA and molecular barcoded adaptors spanning alpha/delta and beta/gamma chains. TCRdb recomputed calls from the reads with MiXCR, one row per CDR3 protein. The repertoire includes roughly 130,000 distinct CDR3 sequences, about an eighth of them detected once, and 9.5% to 12% sits in the top ten. The sequencing sample was made of a population of CD138-negative cells sorted from bone marrow. The receptors shown here come from a donor older than 35 with multiple myeloma.

This clonotype was seen many times. This sequence joins TRBV29-1 and TRBJ2-3; the match to TRBD2 covers 13 bases. The germline V gene has CDR1 SQVTM and CDR2 ANQGSEA. V lost 5 bases to trimming and J lost 6 bases; unmatched junction nucleotides: 8. This CDR3 has 15 amino acids. CDR3 region: CSVSPGLAGSDTQYF. The CDR3 nucleotides are TGCAGCGTTTCACCGGGACTAGCGGGATCCGATACGCAGTATTTT.

Worth noting for this clonotype: This could be a read error, since a much larger clone is one nucleotide away. The chain couples TRBV7-6 to TRBJ2-3; maybe TRBD1 (6 bases). The CDR3 loop spans 13 amino acids. The V gene's germline CDR1 is SGHVS and CDR2 FNYEAQ. The CDR3 loop is CAGSINTGDTQYF. The CDR3 coding sequence is TGTGCCGGCAGCATAAACACAGGGGATACGCAGTATTTT.